The 32 T cell receptor beta chains listed next were all sequenced from one sample in a study of blood T cell repertoires in COVID-19. TCRdb's copy holds only in-frame clones and misses some; the assay was immunoSEQ multiplex PCR. The table has about 120,000 clones, 55% to 75% seen once. The sample taken for sequencing was peripheral blood. The receptors originated from a human donor with acute or convalescent COVID-19. The donor label of this sample is uncertain.

The chain uses TRBV2 and TRBJ1-5; D is uncertain. Trimming took off 3 bases at V and 1 base at J, with 13 bases between the two ends. Germline V lookup: CDR1 SNHLY, CDR2 FYNNEI. CDR3 size: 16 residues. CDR3 DNA: TGTGCCAGCAGTGAGTCCCCAGGCGTAAGCAATCAGCCCCAGCATTTT. It is translated as CASSESPGVSNQPQHF.

V is TRBV28 and J is TRBJ1-4; tentatively, D is TRBD1 (6 bases). The ends were cut back, 7 bases at V and 5 bases at J, with 11 bases in the middle. Germline CDR1 reads MDHEN; CDR2 reads SYDVKM. The CDR3 contains 13 residues. This chain's CDR3 is CASTFGQNEKLFF. The DNA of the CDR3 is TGTGCCAGCACCTTTGGACAGAATGAAAAACTGTTTTTT.

This clone has a single count. Here the CDR3 reads CASGPAGSHTQYF. The DNA for the CDR3 is TGTGCTAGTGGTCCAGCGGGGAGTCATACGCAGTATTTT. V and J are TRBV12-5 and TRBJ2-3; 7 bases map to TRBD2. J was trimmed by 7 bases and V by 5 bases; bases with no gene match: 6. CDR3 length: 13 residues. CDR1 and CDR2 from the germline V gene are LGHNT and FRNRAP.

This clone was counted once. V gene TRBV5-1 combines with J gene TRBJ1-1; D unclear. V was shortened by 2 bases and J by 1 base, with 9 bases between the two germline ends. The CDR3 is made up of 14 amino acids. Germline CDR1 is SGHRS and CDR2 is YFSETQ. The CDR3 nucleotides are TGCGCCAGCAGCTTCGCGGGTCGGAACACTGAAGCTTTCTTT. Protein: CASSFAGRNTEAFF.

This chain connects TRBV2 to TRBJ1-2, with 7 bases identical to TRBD1. Germline CDR1 SNHLY, CDR2 FYNNEI. V shed 1 base and J 6 bases; nucleotides not matched to a gene: 8. The CDR3 covers 15 residues. CDR3 nucleotides: TGTGCCAGCAGTGAAGAGGAGGAACAGGGGAATGGCTACACCTTC. It translates to CASSEEEEQGNGYTF. The full variable domain, with the rest looked up from reference TRBV2 and TRBJ1-2, is EPEVTQTPSHQVTQMGQEVILRCVPISNHLYFYWYRQILGQKVEFLVSFYNNEISEKSEIFDDQFSVERPDGSNFTLKIRSTKLEDSAMYFCASSEEEEQGNGYTFGSGTRLTVV.

The gene calls are TRBV19 and TRBJ2-5, with 8 bases matching TRBD1. In germline, CDR1 is LNHDA, CDR2 SQIVND (reference sequence). Trimming cost V 4 bases and J 2 bases; bases outside gene matches: 6. The CDR3 spans 15 residues. CDR3 amino acids: CASSTQRTGQETQYF. The CDR3 DNA reads TGTGCCAGTAGTACCCAACGGACAGGGCAAGAGACCCAGTACTTC. Full variable domain (rest looked up from reference TRBV19 and TRBJ2-5): DGGITQSPKYLFRKEGQNVTLSCEQNLNHDAMYWYRQDPGQGLRLIYYSQIVNDFQKGDIAEGYSVSREKKESFPLTVTSAQKNPTAFYLCASSTQRTGQETQYFGPGTRLLVL.

As DNA, the CDR3 is TGTGCCAGCAGCTCCCGACCAAGCGGGGGGTACCAAGAGACCCAGTACTTC. Translating gives CASSSRPSGGYQETQYF. This chain connects TRBV7-2 to TRBJ2-5, with 9 bases aligning to TRBD2. CDR1 SGHTA and CDR2 FQGNSA come from the germline V gene. The CDR3 has 17 amino acids. V shed 4 bases, J shed 0 bases, and the junction held 9 bases outside the gene matches.

The V call is TRBV2, the J call TRBJ2-3, with a possible D match to TRBD2 (7 bases). The CDR3 has 21 residues. The ends were cut back, 3 bases at V and 0 bases at J, with 28 bases in the middle. The V gene's germline CDR1 is SNHLY and CDR2 FYNNEI. CDR3 nucleotide sequence: TGTGCCAGCAGTGATGCTCCCTCAGGGTTTCTGGGGGGGGCAAGCACAGATACGCAGTATTTT. Amino acids: CASSDAPSGFLGGASTDTQYF.

V usage is TRBV27 and J usage is TRBJ2-7; maybe TRBD2 (6 bases). Trimming cost V 2 bases and J 5 bases, with 10 bases left between them. The germline CDR1 and CDR2 sequences are MNHEY and SMNVEV (reference sequence). CDR3 size: 13 residues. CDR3 region: CASSLGGIDEQYF. The CDR3 DNA is TGTGCCAGCAGTTTAGGGGGGATCGACGAGCAGTACTTC.

V is TRBV3-1 (or the pseudogene TRBV3-2) and J is TRBJ1-5; 8 nucleotides agree with TRBD1. V shed 4 bases and J 6 bases; nucleotides not matched to a gene: 5. Germline V lookup: CDR1 LGHDT, CDR2 YNNKEL (reference sequence). The CDR3 spans 14 residues. The CDR3 DNA reads TGTGCCAGCAGCCTTCGGGGACAGGCTCAGCCCCAGCATTTT. This codes for CASSLRGQAQPQHF.

This chain joins TRBV19 and TRBJ1-3, with 9 nucleotides matching TRBD1. The CDR3 has 16 residues. Germline V gene lookup returns CDR1 LNHDA and CDR2 SQIVND (reference sequence). Trimming at V came to 7 bases and at J to 4 bases, leaving 11 bases not matched to a gene. CDR3 sequence: CASKVPGQGSGNTIYF. CDR3 bases: TGTGCCAGTAAGGTGCCGGGACAGGGTTCCGGAAACACCATATATTTT.

V and J are TRBV28 and TRBJ1-1; tentative D call: TRBD1 (6 bases). Germline assignment: CDR1 MDHEN and CDR2 SYDVKM. The CDR3 is made up of 12 amino acids. Trimming removed 5 bases at V and 4 bases at J, with 8 bases between. The CDR3 DNA follows: TGTGCCAGCAGTCTGACAGGCACTGAAGCTTTCTTT. Translated, it gives CASSLTGTEAFF.

The chain links TRBV2 to TRBJ1-1; the D is unclear. The ends were cut back, 9 bases at V and 0 bases at J, with 14 bases in the middle. Germline lookup yields CDR1 SNHLY and CDR2 FYNNEI. CDR3 length: 14 residues. CDR3 amino acids: CASSIRSMNTEAFF. The CDR3 bases are TGTGCCAGTAGTATACGGAGTATGAACACTGAAGCTTTCTTT.

CDR3 in DNA: TGTGCCACCAGTGATTTGTCTTCTAGCGGGGGGGCCTCGGAGACCCAGTACTTC. Its protein product is CATSDLSSSGGASETQYF. V gene TRBV24-1 combines with J gene TRBJ2-5, with 12 bases aligning to TRBD2. Trimming at V came to 0 bases and at J to 5 bases, leaving 9 bases not matched to a gene. The CDR3 length is 18 residues. The germline V gene has CDR1 KGHDR and CDR2 SFDVKD.

CDR3 sequence: CASSLGSPNQPQHF. CDR3 DNA: TGTGCCAGCAGCTTGGGCAGCCCTAATCAGCCCCAGCATTTT. This chain links TRBV7-2 with TRBJ1-5; the D is unclear. CDR3 length equals 14 residues. V lost 3 bases, J lost 4 bases, and 10 bases lay in between. CDR1 is SGHTA and CDR2 is FQGNSA in the germline V gene. The full variable domain, completed using reference TRBV7-2 and TRBJ1-5, is GAGVSQSPSNKVTEKGKDVELRCDPISGHTALYWYRQSLGQGLEFLIYFQGNSAPDKSGLPSDRFSAERTGGSVSTLTIQRTQQEDSAVYLCASSLGSPNQPQHFGDGTRLSIL.

The CDR3 protein is CASSFRARGIDEQYF. The CDR3 DNA reads as TGTGCCAGCAGCTTTAGGGCCAGGGGGATCGACGAGCAGTACTTC. The chain is built from TRBV5-5 and TRBJ2-7, with 7 nucleotides matching TRBD1. Germline values: CDR1 SGHKS, CDR2 YYEKEE (reference sequence). V gave up 2 bases and J gave up 5 bases; unmatched junction bases: 10. The CDR3 has 15 amino acids.

The chain employs TRBV29-1 and TRBJ2-1; the D gene is possibly TRBD2 (7 bases). Germline loops: CDR1 SQVTM, CDR2 ANQGSEA. V lost 4 bases and J lost 4, with 14 bases in between. The CDR3 sequence is 14 residues long. This CDR3 is CSVGGRGAYNEQFF. The CDR3 nucleotides are TGCAGCGTTGGAGGGAGGGGGGCTTACAATGAGCAGTTCTTC.

The DNA for the CDR3 is TGTGCCAGCAGTGCACAAGGGAGTTCTAAGGAGACCCAGTACTTC. This encodes CASSAQGSSKETQYF. V is TRBV2 and J is TRBJ2-5, with D tentatively TRBD2 (5 bases). Trimming cost V 4 bases and J 5 bases, with 17 bases left between them. Per the germline V gene, CDR1 is SNHLY and CDR2 is FYNNEI. CDR3 length equals 15 residues.

This chain links TRBV3-1 (or the pseudogene TRBV3-2) with TRBJ2-2; TRBD2 aligns across 16 bases. V lost 4 bases to trimming and J lost 5 bases; unmatched junction nucleotides: 7. Germline loops: CDR1 LGHDT, CDR2 YNNKEL (reference sequence). The CDR3 is 18 amino acids. The CDR3 nucleotides are TGTGCCAGCAGCCCGGGACTAGCGGGGGGGCCAAAAACCGGGGAGCTGTTTTTT. It yields the protein CASSPGLAGGPKTGELFF.

The J gene is TRBJ1-1, the V gene TRBV4-1; perhaps TRBD1 as D (6 bases). From germline, CDR1 is MGHRA and CDR2 YSYEKL. The CDR3 is made up of 14 amino acids. Trimming pared 0 bases from V and 5 bases from J, leaving 10 bases between. The CDR3 protein is CASSQDWTATEAFF. The CDR3 bases are TGCGCCAGCAGCCAAGATTGGACAGCGACTGAAGCTTTCTTT.

The gene calls are TRBV5-6 and TRBJ2-1, with a possible D match to TRBD2 (6 bases). The ends were cut back, 4 bases at V and 15 bases at J, with 17 bases in the middle. The V gene's germline CDR1 is SGHDT and CDR2 YYEEEE. This CDR3 has 12 amino acids. The CDR3 here is CASSAGSSPGFF. CDR3 in DNA: TGTGCCAGCAGCGCGGGGTCCTCTCCGGGGTTCTTC.

The V gene is TRBV7-2, the J gene TRBJ1-1; D ambiguous. Germline V gives CDR1 SGHTA, CDR2 FQGNSA. The CDR3 runs to 15 residues. Trimming cost V 5 bases and J 2 bases, with 15 bases left between them. The CDR3 reads CASSPQAGGNTEAFF. The CDR3 DNA follows: TGTGCCAGCAGCCCCCAGGCGGGAGGCAACACTGAAGCTTTCTTT.

This rearrangement joins TRBV13 to TRBJ1-2, with D hard to call. Germline assignment: CDR1 PRHDT and CDR2 FYEKMQ (reference sequence). Trimming stripped 1 base from V and 0 bases from J, with 9 bases between. The CDR3 runs 15 residues. The CDR3 DNA reads as TGTGCCAGCAGCTTAGCCCAGAATGCTAACTATGGCTACACCTTC. Protein sequence: CASSLAQNANYGYTF.

The chain carries TRBV7-9 and TRBJ1-2, with D possibly being TRBD1 (5 bases). With 0 bases removed from V and 1 base from J, the gap between germline ends came to 6 bases. The CDR3 has 14 residues. CDR1 and CDR2 from the germline V gene are SEHNR and FQNEAQ (reference sequence). This chain's CDR3 is CASSLAGVNYGYTF. CDR3 DNA: TGTGCCAGCAGCTTAGCAGGGGTTAACTATGGCTACACCTTC. The variable domain in full, with the rest retrieved from reference TRBV7-9 and TRBJ1-2, is DTGVSQNPRHKITKRGQNVTFRCDPISEHNRLYWYRQTLGQGPEFLTYFQNEAQLEKSRLLSDRFSAERPKGSFSTLEIQRTEQGDSAMYLCASSLAGVNYGYTFGSGTRLTVV.

Turning to this clone: Germline and junction disagree at one end, which may indicate a read error. The chain employs TRBV2 and TRBJ2-7; 7 bases map to TRBD1. CDR1 and CDR2 from the germline V gene are SNHLY and FYNNEI. CDR3 length: 13 residues. The CDR3 loop is CASSEARTMTGYF. The CDR3 DNA follows: TGTGCCAGCAGTGAAGCTCGGACGATGACAGGGTATTTC.

The chain combines TRBV11-2 with TRBJ2-5; 8 bases match TRBD2. The germline V gene encodes CDR1 SGHAT and CDR2 FQNNGV. The CDR3 sequence is 14 residues long. V trimming: 3 bases; J trimming: 1 base; junction bases outside the gene matches: 1. As DNA, the CDR3 is TGTGCCAGCAGCTTTAGCGGGACCCAAGAGACCCAGTACTTC. Translating it yields CASSFSGTQETQYF.

The V gene is TRBV4-1, the J gene TRBJ1-2; D uncertain. In germline, CDR1 is MGHRA, CDR2 YSYEKL. The CDR3 sequence is 18 residues long. Trimming removed 1 base at V and 0 bases at J, with 18 bases between. This CDR3 is CASSQGAGTTFTNYGYTF. CDR3 nucleotide sequence: TGCGCCAGCAGCCAAGGAGCAGGTACGACGTTCACTAACTATGGCTACACCTTC.

The V gene is TRBV4-1, the J gene TRBJ2-1; TRBD1 matches at 12 bases. V shed 6 bases and J 0 bases; nucleotides not matched to a gene: 15. CDR1 and CDR2 (germline): MGHRA, YSYEKL. CDR3 length: 20 amino acids. CDR3 sequence (DNA): TGCGCCAGCAGTCAAACCCGGGACAGGGGGCGAAGAAGCTCCTACAATGAGCAGTTCTTC. Residues: CASSQTRDRGRRSSYNEQFF.

This rearrangement joins TRBV28 to TRBJ2-7; 8 bases map to TRBD2. The CDR3 contains 14 residues. From germline, CDR1 is MDHEN and CDR2 SYDVKM. V shed 6 bases and J 2 bases; nucleotides not matched to a gene: 6. CDR3 amino acids: CASSRSGGTYEQYF. The CDR3 coding sequence is TGTGCCAGCAGCAGGAGCGGGGGCACCTACGAGCAGTACTTC.

The V and J genes are TRBV20-1 and TRBJ1-3; D ambiguous. CDR3 size: 16 residues. Between the trimmed V and J ends, which lost 3 bases and 0 bases, there was a span of 15 bases. The germline gives CDR1 DFQATT, CDR2 SNEGSKA (reference sequence). CDR3 sequence (DNA): TGCAGTGCTAGTACGCGAGCGAAGAGCTCTGGAAACACCATATATTTT. Protein product: CSASTRAKSSGNTIYF.

The rearrangement links TRBV7-8 to TRBJ1-6; D uncertain. The CDR3 is made up of 16 amino acids. The V and J ends lost 4 bases and 9 bases respectively, with 19 bases between them. Looked up from germline, CDR1 is SGHVS and CDR2 is FQNEAQ. CDR3 in amino acids: CASSSGEGFRPSPLHF. Here the CDR3 DNA reads TGTGCCAGCAGCTCCGGCGAGGGATTCCGGCCTTCACCCCTCCACTTT.

This chain uses TRBV6-5 with TRBJ1-1; 9 nucleotides match TRBD1. Looked up from germline, CDR1 is MNHEY and CDR2 is SVGAGI. The CDR3 totals 15 residues. V lost 2 bases, J lost 6 bases, and 7 bases stayed unmatched. Here the CDR3 DNA reads TGTGCCAGCAGTTACCGACAGGGGGGGCTTGCTGAAGCTTTCTTT. Its translation is CASSYRQGGLAEAFF.